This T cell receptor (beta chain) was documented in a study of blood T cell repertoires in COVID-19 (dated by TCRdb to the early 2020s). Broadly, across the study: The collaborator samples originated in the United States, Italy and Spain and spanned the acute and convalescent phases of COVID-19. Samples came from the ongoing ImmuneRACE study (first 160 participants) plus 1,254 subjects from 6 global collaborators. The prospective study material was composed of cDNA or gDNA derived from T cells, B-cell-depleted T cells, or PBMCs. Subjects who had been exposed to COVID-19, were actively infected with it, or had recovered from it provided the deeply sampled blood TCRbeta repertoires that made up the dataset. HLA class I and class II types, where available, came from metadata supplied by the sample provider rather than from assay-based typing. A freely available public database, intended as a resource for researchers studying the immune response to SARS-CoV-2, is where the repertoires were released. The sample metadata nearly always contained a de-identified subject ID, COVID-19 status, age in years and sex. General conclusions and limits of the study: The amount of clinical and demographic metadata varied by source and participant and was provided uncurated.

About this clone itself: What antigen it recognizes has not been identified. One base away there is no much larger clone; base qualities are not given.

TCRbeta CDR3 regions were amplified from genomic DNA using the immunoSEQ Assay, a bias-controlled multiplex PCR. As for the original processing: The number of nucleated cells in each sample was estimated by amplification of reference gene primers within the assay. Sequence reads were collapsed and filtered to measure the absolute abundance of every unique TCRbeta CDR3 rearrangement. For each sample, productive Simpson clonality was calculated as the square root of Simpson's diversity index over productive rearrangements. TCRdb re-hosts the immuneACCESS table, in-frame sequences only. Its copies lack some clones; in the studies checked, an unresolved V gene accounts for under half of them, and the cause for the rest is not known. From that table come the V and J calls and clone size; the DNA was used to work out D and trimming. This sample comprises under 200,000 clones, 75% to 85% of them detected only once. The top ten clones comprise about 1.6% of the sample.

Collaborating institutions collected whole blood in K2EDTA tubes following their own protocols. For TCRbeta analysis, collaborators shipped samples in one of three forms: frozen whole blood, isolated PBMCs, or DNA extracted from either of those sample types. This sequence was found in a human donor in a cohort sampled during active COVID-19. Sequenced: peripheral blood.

The encoded CDR3 is CASSQDPGGTDTQYF. The DNA sequence reads TGTGCCAGCAGCCAAGATCCGGGTGGGACAGATACGCAGTATTTT. The chain is made from TRBV14 and TRBJ2-3, with an unclear D gene assignment. According to the germline V gene, CDR1 reads SGHDN and CDR2 reads FVKESK. The CDR3 sequence holds 15 residues, the cysteine and phenylalanine included. CDR3 DNA is the only sequence kept; it has 45 bases, read in frame from the first base. V sheds 0 bases and J sheds 3 bases, leaving 10 bases between their ends. The variable domain in full, with residues beyond the CDR3 obtained from the reference TRBV14 and TRBJ2-3 genes, is EAGVTQFPSHSVIEKGQTVTLRCDPISGHDNLYWYRRVMGKEIKFLLHFVKESKQDESGMPNNRFLAERTGGTYSTLKVQPAELEDSGVYFCASSQDPGGTDTQYFGPGTRLTVL.